This T cell receptor beta chain came from a study of T cells after yellow fever vaccination. Looking at the study overall: The authors prepared low-cell-number fractions using SMART-Seq v4 Ultra Low Input. The study's findings and limits: Subsequent to the booster, the majority of primary-vaccination clones reappeared (96% CD4, about 90% CD8). The presence of abundant clonotypes contaminating from the bulk population was possible in FACS-sorted repertoires.

Germline V gene sequence: CDR1 SGHTA, CDR2 FQGNSA. The CDR3 sequence is 13 residues long. Trimming left V 5 bases short and J 1 base short, with 6 bases between. MiXCR was run by TCRdb on the 5' RACE reads, yielding one entry per CDR3 protein. The repertoire holds about 300,000 distinct CDR3 sequences, with 4% as singletons. There are a few counts of this clonotype. Its antigen is currently unknown. Sequencing was performed on PBMCs, taken 5 days after the yellow fever booster vaccination. The rearrangement joins TRBV7-2 to TRBJ1-5; the D is unclear. The origin of this receptor is a man between 18 and 35 years old who received the YFV17D yellow fever vaccine. CDR3 DNA: TGTGCCAGCAGCCTCCACAGCAATCAGCCCCAGCATTTT. Translating it yields CASSLHSNQPQHF.